Described below is a single TCR beta chain sequence and its context. As to treatment: oral pan-JAK inhibitor, 5-10 mg twice daily. Collection of lesional scalp punch biopsies and peripheral blood was performed in alopecia areata patients. V trimming: 3 bases; J trimming: 2 bases; junction bases outside the gene matches: 1. The CDR3 spans 14 residues. The germline V gene has CDR1 LNHNV and CDR2 YYDKDF (reference sequence). cDNA reverse transcribed from extracted RNA served as the sequencing template. Here immunoSEQ multiplex PCR was the method, and the copy in TCRdb shows in-frame clones only, minus some. The profile covers about 120,000 clones, with about three fifths appearing a single time and about 31% taken by the ten largest. The sample is drawn from a study of CD8+ T cells in alopecia areata.

This chain uses TRBV15 with TRBJ2-5; 9 bases are a match to TRBD1. Sample: CD8+ T cells sorted from blood, taken at week 4, from a patient treated with tofacitinib. The sequence derives from a human donor with alopecia areata. In nucleotides, the CDR3 is TGTGCCACCAGCAGCGGGACAGGGCAAGAGACCCAGTACTTC. Translating gives CATSSGTGQETQYF.